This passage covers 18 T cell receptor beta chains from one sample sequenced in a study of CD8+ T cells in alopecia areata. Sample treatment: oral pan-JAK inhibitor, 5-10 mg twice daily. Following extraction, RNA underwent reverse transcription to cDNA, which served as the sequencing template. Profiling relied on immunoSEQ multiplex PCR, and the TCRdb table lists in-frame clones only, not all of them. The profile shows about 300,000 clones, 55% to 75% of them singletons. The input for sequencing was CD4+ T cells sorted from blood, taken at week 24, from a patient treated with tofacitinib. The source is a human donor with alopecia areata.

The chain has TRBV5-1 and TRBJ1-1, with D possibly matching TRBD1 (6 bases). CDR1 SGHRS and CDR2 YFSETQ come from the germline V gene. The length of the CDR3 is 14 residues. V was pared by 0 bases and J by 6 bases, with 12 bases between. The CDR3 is CASSLEGDDPEAFF. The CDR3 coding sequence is TGCGCCAGCAGCTTGGAGGGGGACGACCCTGAAGCTTTCTTT. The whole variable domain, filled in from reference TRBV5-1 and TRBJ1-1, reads KAGVTQTPRYLIKTRGQQVTLSCSPISGHRSVSWYQQTPGQGLQFLFEYFSETQRNKGNFPGRFSGRQFSNSRSEMNVSTLELGDSALYLCASSLEGDDPEAFFGQGTRLTVV.

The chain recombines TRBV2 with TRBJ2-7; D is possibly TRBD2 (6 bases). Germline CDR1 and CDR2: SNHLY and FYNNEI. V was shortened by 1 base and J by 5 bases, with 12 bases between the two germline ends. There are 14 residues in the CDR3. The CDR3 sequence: CASSEGLAPHEQYF. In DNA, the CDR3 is TGTGCCAGCAGTGAAGGGCTAGCGCCCCACGAGCAGTACTTC.

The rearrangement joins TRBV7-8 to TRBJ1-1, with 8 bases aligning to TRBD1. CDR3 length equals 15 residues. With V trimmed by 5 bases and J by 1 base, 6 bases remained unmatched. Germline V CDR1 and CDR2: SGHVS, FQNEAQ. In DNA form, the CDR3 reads TGTGCCAGCAGCGTAAGTGGACAGGGGAACACTGAAGCTTTCTTT. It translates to CASSVSGQGNTEAFF.

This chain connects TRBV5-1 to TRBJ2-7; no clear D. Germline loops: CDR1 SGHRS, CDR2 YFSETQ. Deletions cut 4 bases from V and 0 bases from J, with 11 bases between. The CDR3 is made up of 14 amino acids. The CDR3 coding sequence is TGCGCCAGCAGCAGGGTCCTGAGCTCCTACGAGCAGTACTTC. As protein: CASSRVLSSYEQYF.

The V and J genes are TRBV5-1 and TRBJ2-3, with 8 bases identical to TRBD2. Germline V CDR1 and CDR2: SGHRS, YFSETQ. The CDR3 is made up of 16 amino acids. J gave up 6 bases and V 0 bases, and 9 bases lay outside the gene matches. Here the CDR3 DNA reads TGCGCCAGCAGCTTGGTTGCGGGACTAGTATCGGATACGCAGTATTTT. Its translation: CASSLVAGLVSDTQYF. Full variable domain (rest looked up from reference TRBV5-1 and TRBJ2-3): KAGVTQTPRYLIKTRGQQVTLSCSPISGHRSVSWYQQTPGQGLQFLFEYFSETQRNKGNFPGRFSGRQFSNSRSEMNVSTLELGDSALYLCASSLVAGLVSDTQYFGPGTRLTVL.

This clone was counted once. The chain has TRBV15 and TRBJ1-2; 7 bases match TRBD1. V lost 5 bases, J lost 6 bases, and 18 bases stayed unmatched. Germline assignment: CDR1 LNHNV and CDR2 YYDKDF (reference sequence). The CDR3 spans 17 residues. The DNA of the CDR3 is TGTGCCACCAGCCCGAGGCAGACAGGGACGTGGCGGGATGGCTACACCTTC. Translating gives CATSPRQTGTWRDGYTF.

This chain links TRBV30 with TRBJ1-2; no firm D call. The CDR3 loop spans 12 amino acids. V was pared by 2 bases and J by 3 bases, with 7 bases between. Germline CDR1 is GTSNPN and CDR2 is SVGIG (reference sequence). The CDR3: CAWSLTHYGYTF. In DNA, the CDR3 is TGTGCCTGGAGTTTAACACACTATGGCTACACCTTC.

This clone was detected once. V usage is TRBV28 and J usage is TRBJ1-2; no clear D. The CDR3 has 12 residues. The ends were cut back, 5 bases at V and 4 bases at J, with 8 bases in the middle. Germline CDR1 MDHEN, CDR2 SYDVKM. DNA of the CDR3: TGTGCCAGCAGTCCTCAGGCCTATGGCTACACCTTC. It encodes CASSPQAYGYTF.

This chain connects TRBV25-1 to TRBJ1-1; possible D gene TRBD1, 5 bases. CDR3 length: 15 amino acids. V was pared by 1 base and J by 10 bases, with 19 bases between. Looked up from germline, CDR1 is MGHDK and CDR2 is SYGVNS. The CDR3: CASSEFSLQGRGAFF. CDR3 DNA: TGTGCCAGCAGTGAATTTTCGCTGCAGGGCCGGGGAGCTTTCTTT.

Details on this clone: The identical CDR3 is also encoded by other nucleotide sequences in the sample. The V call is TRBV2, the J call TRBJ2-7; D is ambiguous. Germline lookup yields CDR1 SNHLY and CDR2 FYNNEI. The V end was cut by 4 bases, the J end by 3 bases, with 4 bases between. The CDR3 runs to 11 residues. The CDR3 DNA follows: TGTGCCAGCAGTGGAAGCTACGAGCAGTACTTC. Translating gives CASSGSYEQYF.

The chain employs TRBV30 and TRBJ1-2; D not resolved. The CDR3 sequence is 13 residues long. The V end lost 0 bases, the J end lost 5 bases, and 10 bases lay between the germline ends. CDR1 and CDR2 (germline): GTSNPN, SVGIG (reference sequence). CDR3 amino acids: CAWSVRVGYGYTF. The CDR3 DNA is TGTGCCTGGAGTGTAAGGGTGGGATATGGCTACACCTTC.

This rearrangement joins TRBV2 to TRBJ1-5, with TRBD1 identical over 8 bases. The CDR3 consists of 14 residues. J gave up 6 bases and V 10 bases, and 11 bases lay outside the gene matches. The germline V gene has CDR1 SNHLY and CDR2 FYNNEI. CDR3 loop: CATRSGGEGQPQHF. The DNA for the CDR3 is TGTGCCACCAGATCAGGGGGCGAAGGTCAGCCCCAGCATTTT. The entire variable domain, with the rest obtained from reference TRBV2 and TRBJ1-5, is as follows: EPEVTQTPSHQVTQMGQEVILRCVPISNHLYFYWYRQILGQKVEFLVSFYNNEISEKSEIFDDQFSVERPDGSNFTLKIRSTKLEDSAMYFCATRSGGEGQPQHFGDGTRLSIL.

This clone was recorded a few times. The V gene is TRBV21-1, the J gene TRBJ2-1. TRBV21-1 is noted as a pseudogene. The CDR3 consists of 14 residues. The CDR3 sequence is CASAGDRAYNEQFF. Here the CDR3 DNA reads TGTGCCAGCGCGGGAGACAGGGCATACAATGAGCAGTTCTTC.

The CDR3 bases are TGTGCCAGCAGTTACTCAGGCAGGACCCAGTACTTC. It codes for CASSYSGRTQYF. J is TRBJ2-5 and V is TRBV6-5; D uncertain. Germline CDR1 and CDR2: MNHEY and SVGAGI. V dropped 0 bases and J dropped 7 bases, with 6 bases sitting between them. The CDR3 extends over 12 amino acids.

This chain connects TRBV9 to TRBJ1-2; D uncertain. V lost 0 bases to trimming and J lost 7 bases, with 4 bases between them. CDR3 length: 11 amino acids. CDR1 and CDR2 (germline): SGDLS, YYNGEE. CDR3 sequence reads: CASSVGAGYTF. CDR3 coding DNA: TGTGCCAGCAGCGTAGGGGCTGGCTACACCTTC.

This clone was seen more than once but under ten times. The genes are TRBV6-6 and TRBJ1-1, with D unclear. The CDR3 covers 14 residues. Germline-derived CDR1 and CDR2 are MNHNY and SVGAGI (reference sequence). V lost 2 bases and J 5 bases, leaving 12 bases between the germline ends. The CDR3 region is CASSYADKGTEAFF. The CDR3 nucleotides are TGTGCCAGCAGTTACGCAGACAAAGGGACTGAAGCTTTCTTT.

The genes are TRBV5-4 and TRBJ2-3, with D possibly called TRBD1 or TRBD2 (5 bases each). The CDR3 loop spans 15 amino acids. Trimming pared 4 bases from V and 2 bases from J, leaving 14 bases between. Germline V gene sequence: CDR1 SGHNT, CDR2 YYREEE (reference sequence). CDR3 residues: CASSPLSGATDTQYF. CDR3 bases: TGTGCCAGCAGCCCCCTGTCCGGGGCCACAGATACGCAGTATTTT.

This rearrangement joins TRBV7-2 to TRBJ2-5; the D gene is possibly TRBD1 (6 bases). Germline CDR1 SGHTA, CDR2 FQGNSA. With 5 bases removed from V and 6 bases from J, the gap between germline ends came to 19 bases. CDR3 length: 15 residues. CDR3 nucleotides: TGTGCCAGCAGCCCACAGGGATCTTCCCCCAAGACCCAGTACTTC. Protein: CASSPQGSSPKTQYF.